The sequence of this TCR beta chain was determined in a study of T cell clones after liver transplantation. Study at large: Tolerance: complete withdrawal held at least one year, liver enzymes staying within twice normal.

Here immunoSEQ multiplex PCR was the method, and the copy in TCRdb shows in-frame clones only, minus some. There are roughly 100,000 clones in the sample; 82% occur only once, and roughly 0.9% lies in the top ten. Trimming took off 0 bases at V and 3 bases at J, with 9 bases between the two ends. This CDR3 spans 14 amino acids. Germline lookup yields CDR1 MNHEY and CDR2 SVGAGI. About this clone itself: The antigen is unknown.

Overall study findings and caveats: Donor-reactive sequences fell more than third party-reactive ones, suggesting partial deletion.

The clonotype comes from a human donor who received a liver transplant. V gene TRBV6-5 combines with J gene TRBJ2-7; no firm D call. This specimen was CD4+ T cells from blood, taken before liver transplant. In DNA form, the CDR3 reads TGTGCCAGCAGTTACTCGAGGCGCAGCTACGAGCAGTACTTC. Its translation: CASSYSRRSYEQYF.